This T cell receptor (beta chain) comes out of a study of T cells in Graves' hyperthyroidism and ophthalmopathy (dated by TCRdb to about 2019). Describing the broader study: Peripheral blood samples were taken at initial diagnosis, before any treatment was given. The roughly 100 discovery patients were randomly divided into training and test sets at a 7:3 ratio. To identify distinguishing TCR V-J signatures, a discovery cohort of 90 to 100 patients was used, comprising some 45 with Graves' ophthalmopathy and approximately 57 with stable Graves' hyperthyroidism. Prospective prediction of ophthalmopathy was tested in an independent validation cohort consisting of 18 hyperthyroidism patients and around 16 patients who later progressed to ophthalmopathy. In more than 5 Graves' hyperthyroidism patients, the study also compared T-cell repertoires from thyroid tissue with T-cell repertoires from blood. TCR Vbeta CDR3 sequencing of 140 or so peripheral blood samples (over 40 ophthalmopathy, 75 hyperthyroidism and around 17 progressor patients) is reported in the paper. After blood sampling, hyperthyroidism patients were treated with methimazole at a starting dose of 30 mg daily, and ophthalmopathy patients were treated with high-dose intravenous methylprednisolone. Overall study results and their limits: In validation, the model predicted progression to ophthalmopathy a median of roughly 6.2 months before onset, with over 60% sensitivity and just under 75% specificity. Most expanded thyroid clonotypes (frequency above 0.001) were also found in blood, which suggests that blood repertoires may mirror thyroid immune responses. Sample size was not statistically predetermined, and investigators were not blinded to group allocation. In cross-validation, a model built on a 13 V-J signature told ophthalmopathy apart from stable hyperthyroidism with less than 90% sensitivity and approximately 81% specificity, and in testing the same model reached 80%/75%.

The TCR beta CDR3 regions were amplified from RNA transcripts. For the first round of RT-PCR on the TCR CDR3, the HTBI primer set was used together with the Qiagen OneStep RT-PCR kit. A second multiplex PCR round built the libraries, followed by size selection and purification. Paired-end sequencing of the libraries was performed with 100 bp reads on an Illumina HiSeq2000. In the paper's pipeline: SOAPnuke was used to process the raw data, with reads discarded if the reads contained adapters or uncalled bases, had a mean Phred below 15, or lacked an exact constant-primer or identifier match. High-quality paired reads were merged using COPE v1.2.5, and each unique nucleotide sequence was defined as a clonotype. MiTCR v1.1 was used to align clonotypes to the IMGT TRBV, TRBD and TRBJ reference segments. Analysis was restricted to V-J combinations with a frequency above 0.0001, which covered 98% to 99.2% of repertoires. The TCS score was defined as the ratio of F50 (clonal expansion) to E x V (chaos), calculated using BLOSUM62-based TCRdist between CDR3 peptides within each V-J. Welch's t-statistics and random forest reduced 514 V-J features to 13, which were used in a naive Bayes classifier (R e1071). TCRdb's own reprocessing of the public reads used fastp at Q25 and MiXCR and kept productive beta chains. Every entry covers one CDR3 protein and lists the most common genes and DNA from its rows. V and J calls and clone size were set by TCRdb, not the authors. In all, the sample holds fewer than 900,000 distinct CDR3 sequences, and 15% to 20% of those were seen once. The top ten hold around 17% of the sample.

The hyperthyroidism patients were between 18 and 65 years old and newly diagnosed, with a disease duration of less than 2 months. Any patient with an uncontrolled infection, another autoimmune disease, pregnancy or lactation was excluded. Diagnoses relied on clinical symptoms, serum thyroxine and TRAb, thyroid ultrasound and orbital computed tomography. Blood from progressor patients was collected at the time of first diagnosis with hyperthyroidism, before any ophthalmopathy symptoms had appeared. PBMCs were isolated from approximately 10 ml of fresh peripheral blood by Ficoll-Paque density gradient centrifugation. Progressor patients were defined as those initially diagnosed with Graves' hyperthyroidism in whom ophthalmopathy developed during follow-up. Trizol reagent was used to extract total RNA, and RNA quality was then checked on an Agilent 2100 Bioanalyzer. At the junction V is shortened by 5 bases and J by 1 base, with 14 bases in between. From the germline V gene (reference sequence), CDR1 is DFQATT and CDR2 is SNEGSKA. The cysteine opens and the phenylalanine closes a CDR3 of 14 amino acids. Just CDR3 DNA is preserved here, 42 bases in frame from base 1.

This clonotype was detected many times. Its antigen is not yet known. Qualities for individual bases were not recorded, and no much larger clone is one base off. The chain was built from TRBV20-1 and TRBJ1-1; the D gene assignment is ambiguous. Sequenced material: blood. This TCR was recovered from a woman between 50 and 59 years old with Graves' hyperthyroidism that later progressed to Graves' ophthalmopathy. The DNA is TGCAGTGCTTTTCTTTTAACGGCGAACACTGAAGCTTTCTTT. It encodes CSAFLLTANTEAFF.